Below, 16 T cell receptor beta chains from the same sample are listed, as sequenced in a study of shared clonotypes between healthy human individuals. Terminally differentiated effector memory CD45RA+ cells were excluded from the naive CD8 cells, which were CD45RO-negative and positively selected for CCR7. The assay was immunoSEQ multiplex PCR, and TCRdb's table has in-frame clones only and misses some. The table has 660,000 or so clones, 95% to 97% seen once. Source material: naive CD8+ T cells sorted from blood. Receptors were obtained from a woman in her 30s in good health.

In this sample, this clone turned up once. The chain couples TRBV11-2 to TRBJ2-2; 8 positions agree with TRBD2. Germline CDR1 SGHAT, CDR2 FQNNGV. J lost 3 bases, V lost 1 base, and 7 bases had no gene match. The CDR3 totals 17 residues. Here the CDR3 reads CASSLGPGGADTGELFF. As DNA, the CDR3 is TGTGCCAGCAGCTTAGGCCCGGGAGGGGCGGACACCGGGGAGCTGTTTTTT.

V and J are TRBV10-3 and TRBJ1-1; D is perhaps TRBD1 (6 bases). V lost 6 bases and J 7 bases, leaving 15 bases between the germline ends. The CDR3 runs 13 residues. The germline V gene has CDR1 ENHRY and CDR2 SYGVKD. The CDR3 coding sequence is TGTGCCATCAGACCACAGGGAATTAGTGAAGCTTTCTTT. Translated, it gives CAIRPQGISEAFF.

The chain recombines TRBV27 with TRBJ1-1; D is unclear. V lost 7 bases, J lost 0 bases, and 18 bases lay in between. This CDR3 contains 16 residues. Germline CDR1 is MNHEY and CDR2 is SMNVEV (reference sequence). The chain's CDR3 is CASTTTARGVNTEAFF. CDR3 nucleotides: TGTGCCAGCACCACCACTGCCCGGGGTGTGAACACTGAAGCTTTCTTT.

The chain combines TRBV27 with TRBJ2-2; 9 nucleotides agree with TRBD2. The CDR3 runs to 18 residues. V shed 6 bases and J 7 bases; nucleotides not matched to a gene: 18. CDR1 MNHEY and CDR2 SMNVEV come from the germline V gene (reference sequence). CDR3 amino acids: CASSQGDNSGRVGGELFF. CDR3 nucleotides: TGTGCCAGCAGCCAAGGAGACAATAGCGGGAGAGTCGGCGGGGAGCTGTTTTTT.

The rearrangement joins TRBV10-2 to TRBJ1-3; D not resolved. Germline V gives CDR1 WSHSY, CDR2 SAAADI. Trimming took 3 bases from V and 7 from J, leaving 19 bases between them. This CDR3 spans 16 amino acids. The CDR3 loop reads CASSDLFARGSNTIYF. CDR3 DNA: TGCGCCAGCAGTGATTTGTTCGCCAGAGGGAGTAACACCATATATTTT.

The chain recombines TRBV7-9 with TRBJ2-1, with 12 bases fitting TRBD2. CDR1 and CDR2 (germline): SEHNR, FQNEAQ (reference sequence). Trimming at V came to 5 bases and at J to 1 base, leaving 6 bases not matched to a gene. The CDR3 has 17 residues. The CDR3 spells CASSPGLAGRSYNEQFF. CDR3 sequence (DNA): TGTGCCAGCAGCCCTGGACTAGCGGGAAGGTCCTACAATGAGCAGTTCTTC.

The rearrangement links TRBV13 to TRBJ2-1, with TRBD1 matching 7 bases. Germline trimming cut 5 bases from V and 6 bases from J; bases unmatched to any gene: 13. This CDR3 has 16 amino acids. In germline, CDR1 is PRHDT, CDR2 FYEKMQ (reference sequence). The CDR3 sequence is CASSLTTGTESNEQFF. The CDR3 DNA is TGTGCCAGCAGCCTAACAACCGGGACAGAAAGCAATGAGCAGTTCTTC.

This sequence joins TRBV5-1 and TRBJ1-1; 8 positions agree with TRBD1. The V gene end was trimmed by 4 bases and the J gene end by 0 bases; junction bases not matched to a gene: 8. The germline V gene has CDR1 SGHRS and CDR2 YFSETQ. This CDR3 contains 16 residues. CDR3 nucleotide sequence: TGCGCCAGCAGCCCCTGGACAGGGATCTTGAACACTGAAGCTTTCTTT. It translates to CASSPWTGILNTEAFF.

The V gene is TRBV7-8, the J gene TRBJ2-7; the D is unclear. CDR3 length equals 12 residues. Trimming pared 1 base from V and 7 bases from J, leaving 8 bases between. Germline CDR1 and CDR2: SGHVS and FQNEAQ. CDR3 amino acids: CASSLVAWEQYF. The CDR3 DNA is TGTGCCAGCAGCTTAGTTGCCTGGGAGCAGTACTTC.

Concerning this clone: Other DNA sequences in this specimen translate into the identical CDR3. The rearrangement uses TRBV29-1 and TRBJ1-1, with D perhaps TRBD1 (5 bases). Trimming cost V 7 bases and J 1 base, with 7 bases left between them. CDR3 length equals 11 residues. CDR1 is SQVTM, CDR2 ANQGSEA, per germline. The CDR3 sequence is CSGQGNTEAFF. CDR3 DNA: TGCAGCGGTCAGGGGAACACTGAAGCTTTCTTT. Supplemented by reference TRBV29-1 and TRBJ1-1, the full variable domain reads SAVISQKPSRDICQRGTSLTIQCQVDSQVTMMFWYRQQPGQSLTLIATANQGSEATYESGFVIDKFPISRPNLTFSTLTVSNMSPEDSSIYLCSGQGNTEAFFGQGTRLTVV.

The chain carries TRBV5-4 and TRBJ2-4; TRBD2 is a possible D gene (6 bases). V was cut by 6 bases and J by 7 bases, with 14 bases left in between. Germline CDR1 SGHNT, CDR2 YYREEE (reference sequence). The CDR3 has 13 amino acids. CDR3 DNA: TGTGCCAGCAACTGGCAGGGAGGCAACATTCAGTACTTC. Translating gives CASNWQGGNIQYF.

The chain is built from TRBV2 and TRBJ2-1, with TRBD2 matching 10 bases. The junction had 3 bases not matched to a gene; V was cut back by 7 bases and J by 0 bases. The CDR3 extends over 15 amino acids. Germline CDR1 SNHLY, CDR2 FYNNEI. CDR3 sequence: CASKASGSSYNEQFF. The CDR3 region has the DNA TGTGCCAGCAAAGCTAGCGGGAGCTCCTACAATGAGCAGTTCTTC.

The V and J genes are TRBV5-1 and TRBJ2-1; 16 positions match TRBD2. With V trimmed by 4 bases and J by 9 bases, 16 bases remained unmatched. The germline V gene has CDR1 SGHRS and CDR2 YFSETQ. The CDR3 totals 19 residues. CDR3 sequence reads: CASSAAGTSGRAGASEQFF. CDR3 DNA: TGCGCCAGCAGCGCCGCCGGGACTAGCGGGAGGGCCGGTGCGAGTGAGCAGTTCTTC. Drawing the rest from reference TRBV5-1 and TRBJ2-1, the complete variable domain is KAGVTQTPRYLIKTRGQQVTLSCSPISGHRSVSWYQQTPGQGLQFLFEYFSETQRNKGNFPGRFSGRQFSNSRSEMNVSTLELGDSALYLCASSAAGTSGRAGASEQFFGPGTRLTVL.

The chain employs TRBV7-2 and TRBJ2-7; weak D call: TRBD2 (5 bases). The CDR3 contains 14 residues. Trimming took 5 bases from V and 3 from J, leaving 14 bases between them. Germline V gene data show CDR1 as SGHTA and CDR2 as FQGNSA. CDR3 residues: CASSGLRENYEQYF. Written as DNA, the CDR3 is TGTGCCAGCAGCGGCCTCCGGGAAAACTACGAGCAGTACTTC.

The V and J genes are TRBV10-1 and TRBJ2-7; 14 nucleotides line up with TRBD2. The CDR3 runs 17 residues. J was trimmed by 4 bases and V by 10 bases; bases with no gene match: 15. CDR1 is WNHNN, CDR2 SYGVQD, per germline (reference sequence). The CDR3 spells CAIVPGLAGVGYYEQYF. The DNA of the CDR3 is TGCGCCATCGTGCCGGGACTAGCGGGAGTCGGATATTACGAGCAGTACTTC.

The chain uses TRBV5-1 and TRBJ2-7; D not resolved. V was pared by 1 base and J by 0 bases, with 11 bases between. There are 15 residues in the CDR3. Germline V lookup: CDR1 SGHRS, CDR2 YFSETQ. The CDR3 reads CASSLTQTGSYEQYF. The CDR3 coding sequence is TGCGCCAGCAGCTTGACTCAGACGGGCTCCTACGAGCAGTACTTC.